This T cell receptor beta chain is from a study of cytomegalovirus exposure and HLA in healthy donors (dated by TCRdb to 2017 to 2019). General notes on the study: An earlier analysis of some 600 of the donors reported about 260 Gb of sequence data and 117 million unique TCR beta sequences obtained from about 179 million T cells. About 310 gigabases of sequencing data and tens of millions of unique TCR sequences were included in an early release covering 500 to 750 HLA-typed donors. Of the 350 to 450 genotyped donors, less than 90% were placed in the genetic ancestry cluster associated with self-reported Caucasian donors. The study was designed to test whether signatures of past pathogen exposure could be identified by cataloging public T cell receptors. The study profiled the T cell repertoires of 500 to 800 subjects by immunosequencing and related them to cytomegalovirus serostatus. Besides the first cohort of 666 subjects, a separate validation cohort made up of roughly 120 different subjects was used. The study combined high-throughput TCR immunosequencing, statistical association of individual TCRs with disease status, and machine learning to predict cytomegalovirus infection status. In a later analysis, previously published TCR beta repertoires from several hundred donors were re-analyzed and high-resolution HLA genotyping was added so that TCR occurrence patterns could be studied. Rather than using new phenotypic data, the later analysis identified candidate immune exposures from TCR beta sequences and from how often those sequences occurred across donors. In an earlier analysis of 550 to 700 of the donors, high-throughput TCR beta sequencing was used to judge whether each TCR beta V gene segment behaved as functional or pseudogenic. Donor age, sex, ethnicity and CMV serostatus were compiled alongside the repertoire data. Genome-wide SNP genotypes for about three fifths of the roughly 670 donors were used in a later genetic analysis, which treated that subset as a discovery cohort. All discovery cohort repertoires had been generated using a single sequencing platform. Both class I and class II loci were covered by HLA typing, at four-digit resolution. Typing coverage varied by locus: roughly 629-640 donors for A, B, C, DRB1 and DQB1; approximately 500 for DQA1; 606 for DPA1; approximately 450 for DPB1. About 5 DR-DQ haplotypes were handled as single units for association and clustering, since linkage in the cohort was strong. Across approximately 420 genotyped donors of the cohort, an average of approximately 240,000 unique TCR beta nucleotide sequences per donor were sequenced, and approximately 19% of those sequences were non-productive. Paper-wide results and their limitations: Strong co-occurrence of HLA alleles, especially DR and DQ, made assigning TCR associations to individual alleles difficult. In a later genetic analysis, a missense DCLRE1C variant was associated with V-gene and J-gene trimming of TCR beta chains, and the association was replicated in an independent cohort. Some IMGT-functional V segments, including TRBV6-2 and TRBV6-3, could not be told apart with the 87-base-pair reads, so those segments were excluded. According to a later genetic analysis, donors in an Asian-associated ancestry cluster had fewer N-insertions in productive TCRs than the roughly 700-donor mean. A later analysis found that TCR association rates varied across HLA loci, with DRB1 alleles showing the most associated TCRs and HLA-C alleles the fewest. HLA typing was unavailable for some donors at each locus, so association tests used only the typed subset. A total of roughly 160 TCR beta chains were listed by the study as associated with cytomegalovirus. A few of the identified cytomegalovirus-associated TCR beta chains were confirmed in vitro to be specific for cytomegalovirus antigens. A cluster of highly shared sequence variants was judged likely to be a technical artifact of the sequencing pipeline. In an earlier analysis of around 500 of the donors, most TCR beta V segments appeared in productive rearrangements about 90% or about 30% of the time, broadly matching IMGT annotations. Most CMV-associated TCR beta chains appeared to be HLA-restricted in a later analysis, and the HLA associations seemed to be driven largely by CMV exposure. In this cohort, only TCR beta chains were sequenced, and detectable features were limited by the absence of alpha or paired-chain data. Compared with equally common non-associated chains, HLA-associated TCR beta chains in a later analysis were more clonally expanded and had lower generation probabilities. In both the original and validation cohorts, the classifier was reported to diagnose cytomegalovirus status with high specificity and sensitivity. While some public TCRs were present in many individuals, most TCR sequences turned up only very rarely across donors. Correlated functional status among segregating V segments might reflect linkage disequilibrium, but an unknown experimental factor could not be ruled out. At a false discovery rate of 0.05, a later analysis linked some 18,000 TCR beta sequences to specific HLA alleles. It was suggested by the authors that the approach could potentially be generalized to other disease states and immunological phenotypes. Because counts were too low, fewer than 20 rarely observed V segments, including chromosome 9 orphons, were excluded from the earlier analysis of around 590 of the donors. Roughly uniform sequencing depth across donors was assumed in presence/absence analyses, although this assumption may not hold. Immune exposure information for the cohort was limited to CMV serostatus. In a later analysis, several top co-occurrence clusters were reported to appear linked to parvovirus B19, influenza, CMV and Epstein-Barr virus. A further reported finding was that TCR beta sequences accurately predicted the HLA-A and HLA-B alleles for most subjects in the first cohort.

A remark on this clone: Its specific antigen is unknown. The record has no base qualities; no much larger clone is one base away.

The cohort was made up of 500 to 850 healthy bone marrow donors. All cohort members were sampled while nominally healthy, although unrecorded immune exposures were likely present. The donor tested CMV seropositive, placing the donor among the 289 seropositive members of the cohort. A peripheral blood sample was provided by each donor, and peripheral blood mononuclear cells were used for TCR beta sequencing. Genomic DNA was extracted from the blood cell samples with the Qiagen DNeasy Blood Extraction Kit. Per the germline V gene (reference sequence), SGHNT is the CDR1 and YYREEE is the CDR2. V loses 4 bases, J loses 1 base, and the germline ends lie 14 bases apart. Inclusive of the bounding cysteine and phenylalanine, the CDR3 is 15 residues long. The CDR3 DNA has 45 bases and is translated from base 1. Libraries were built with the immunoSEQ multiplex PCR assay. A mixture of 60 forward primers for TCR Vbeta segments and 13 reverse primers for TCR Jbeta segments was used in the multiplex PCR. Amplification of the CDR3 region of rearranged TCR beta genes was performed with a multiplex PCR assay on genomic DNA. On the Illumina HiSeq System, the amplified TCR beta libraries were sequenced as 87-base-pair reads. As for the authors' bioinformatics: Across the roughly 670 repertoires, a later analysis counted tens of millions of unique TCR beta chains, some 11 million of which were shared by at least two donors. Raw reads were error-corrected and collapsed into unique sequences with a nearest-neighbor algorithm that merged closely related sequences to remove PCR and sequencing errors. V, D and J gene segments were assigned by aligning CDR3 sequences to IMGT reference sequences. Each retained sequence needed at least a six-nucleotide match to both a V gene segment and a J gene segment. A rearrangement counted as productive if the CDR3 had no stop codons and remained in frame with V and J, and every other rearrangement counted as non-productive. Following IMGT convention, CDR3 was defined as the stretch from the second conserved V-encoded cysteine up to the conserved J-encoded phenylalanine. The earlier analysis of roughly 590 of the donors excluded sequences that lacked an unambiguous match to a single V gene segment. In an earlier analysis of several hundred of the donors, V segments were called functional above 56.7% productive rearrangements and were called segregating when the between-donor standard deviation exceeded 5%. A statistical classification framework was built to diagnose cytomegalovirus status from the catalog of TCR beta chain sequences. In a later analysis, TCR nucleotide sequences were compared against IMGT/GENE-DB human TR gene sequences so that V and J genes could be assigned. In a later analysis, CDR3 sequences and most-parsimonious VDJ recombination scenarios were assigned using the TCRdist pipeline. In a later analysis, each TCR beta chain was defined by its CDR3 amino acid sequence together with its V-gene family, and reads without a unique V-gene family were excluded. As a way to deal with suspected cross-contamination and a sequencing artifact, a later analysis dropped under 600 nucleotide sequences that were highly shared and had low generation probability. A later analysis calculated a clonal expansion index for each public chain from normalized within-repertoire ranks of inferred template counts. Generation probabilities in a later analysis came from a VDJ recombination model fitted to out-of-frame rearrangements, and those results were checked against IGoR. A later analysis scored TCR-TCR, TCR-HLA and TCR-CMV co-occurrence with hypergeometric tests, applying a repertoire-size bias correction to TCR pairs. In a later analysis, false discovery rates were estimated by permuting HLA or CMV assignments 20 times. A later analysis grouped co-occurring TCRs with DBSCAN, adding TCRdist sequence similarity when clustering within HLA-allele-positive subsets. Repertoires with fewer than 30,000 or more than 120,000 public chains, plus five repertoires with anomalous nucleotide sharing, were excluded from co-occurrence clustering. This immuneACCESS table, as held by TCRdb, lists in-frame sequences with V and J called but not all clones. Of the missing ones, under half trace to an unresolved V gene in checked studies; the others have no known cause. Clone size and the V and J calls come from that table; the DNA yielded D and trimming. For this sample there are approximately 100,000 clones; around three quarters appear just once. The leading ten clones occupy about a sixth of the sample.

Source material: PBMCs. Here the chain combines TRBV5-4 and TRBJ2-5; the D gene remains uncertain. This TCR derives from a man between 60 and 75 years old in good health and CMV-seropositive. Here is the DNA: TGTGCCAGCAGCCCGACCGCTCGGGTCCAAGAGACCCAGTACTTC. It translates to CASSPTARVQETQYF.